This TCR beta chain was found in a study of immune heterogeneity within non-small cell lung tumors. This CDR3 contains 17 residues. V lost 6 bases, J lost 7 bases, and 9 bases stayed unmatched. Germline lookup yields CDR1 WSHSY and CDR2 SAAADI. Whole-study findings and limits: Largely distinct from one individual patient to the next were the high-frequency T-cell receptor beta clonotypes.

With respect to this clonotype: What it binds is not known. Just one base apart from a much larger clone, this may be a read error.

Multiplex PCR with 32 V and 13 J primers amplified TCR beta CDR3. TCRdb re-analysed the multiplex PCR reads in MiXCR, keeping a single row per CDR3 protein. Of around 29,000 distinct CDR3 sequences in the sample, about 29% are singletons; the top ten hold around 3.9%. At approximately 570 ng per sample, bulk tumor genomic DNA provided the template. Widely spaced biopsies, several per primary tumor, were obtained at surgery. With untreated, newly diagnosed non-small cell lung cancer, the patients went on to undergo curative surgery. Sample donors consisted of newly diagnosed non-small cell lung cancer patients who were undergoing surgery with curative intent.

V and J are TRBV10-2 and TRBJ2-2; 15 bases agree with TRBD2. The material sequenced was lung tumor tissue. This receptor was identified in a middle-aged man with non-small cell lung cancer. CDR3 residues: CASRGGLAGGGNGELFF. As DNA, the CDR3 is TGCGCCAGCAGGGGTGGACTAGCGGGAGGGGGCAACGGGGAGCTGTTTTTT.